Listed below are T cell receptor beta chains from one sample, sequenced in a study of cytomegalovirus exposure and HLA in healthy donors. Here immunoSEQ multiplex PCR was the method, and the copy in TCRdb shows in-frame clones only, minus some. The sample lists under 150,000 clones, 80% to 90% seen once, with about 4.3% in the top ten. Sequencing used PBMCs. These receptors came from a woman aged 40 to 50 in good health and CMV-seropositive. The CDR3 runs from the conserved cysteine through the conserved F or W. D genes are given only for firm matches. Clone size is given for some rows only: seen once, a few or many times, or a class if the clone is expanded.

few	TRBJ1-5	TRBV7-2	TRBD1	TGTGCCAGCAGCCCCAACACAGGGGGCGGTCAGCCCCAGCATTTT	CASSPNTGGGQPQHF
-	TRBJ1-5	TRBV7-2	-	TGTGCCAGCAGCTTATTCCAGGCAAATCAGCCCCAGCATTTT	CASSLFQANQPQHF
-	TRBJ1-6	TRBV10-1	-	TGCGCCAGCAGTGAGGACGGGAATTCACCCCTCCACTTT	CASSEDGNSPLHF
-	TRBJ1-2	TRBV28	TRBD1	TGTGCCAGCAGTTCCTACAGGGGGCTTAACTATGGCTACACCTTC	CASSSYRGLNYGYTF
-	TRBJ2-1	TRBV27	TRBD2	TGTGCCAGCCTCGGCCTAGCGGGGGGCCCTACGTACAATGAGCAGTTCTTC	CASLGLAGGPTYNEQFF
-	TRBJ1-4	TRBV5-1	TRBD1	TGCGCCAGCAGCCCGGGACAGGAGAATGAAAAACTGTTTTTT	CASSPGQENEKLFF
-	TRBJ1-4	TRBV28	-	TGTGCCAGCACCTCCCGGGGTTTTGGGCTCGAAAAACTGTTTTTT	CASTSRGFGLEKLFF
-	TRBJ2-7	TRBV7-6	TRBD2	TGTGCCAGCAGCTTACTAGCGGGGGGAATTCTACTCGAGCAGTACTTC	CASSLLAGGILLEQYF
-	TRBJ1-5	TRBV19	TRBD1	TGTGCCAGTAGTCAGCGGACAGGAGGTAGCAATCAGCCCCAGCATTTT	CASSQRTGGSNQPQHF
-	TRBJ1-5	TRBV9	-	TGTGCCAGCAGCGTAGGGGTAGGGGACAATCAGCCCCAGCATTTT	CASSVGVGDNQPQHF
-	TRBJ2-7	TRBV30	-	TGTGCCTGGGAGGCGGACAGTACCTACGAGCAGTACTTC	CAWEADSTYEQYF
few	TRBJ2-1	TRBV5-1	-	TGCGCCAGCAGCTTGATGCTCCAGCGGAGCTACAATGAGCAGTTCTTC	CASSLMLQRSYNEQFF
-	TRBJ2-3	TRBV28	TRBD1	TGTGCCAGCAGTTTGGGGACAGGGGGCCCAGATACGCAGTATTTT	CASSLGTGGPDTQYF
-	TRBJ2-2	TRBV7-3	TRBD1	TGTGCCAGCTGGGACAGGGCGGTTTATCGAAATGTCGGGGAGCTGTTTTTT	CASWDRAVYRNVGELFF
once	TRBJ1-1	TRBV28	-	TGTGCCAGCAGTTTACGGTTTGAAGCTTTCTTT	CASSLRFEAFF
-	TRBJ2-3	TRBV5-1	TRBD1	TGCGCCAGCAGCTTGGGGGGACAGCCAACAGATACGCAGTATTTT	CASSLGGQPTDTQYF
-	TRBJ2-1	TRBV4-3	TRBD2	TGCGCCAGCAGCCAAGTAGCGGGGTCCTACAATGAGCAGTTCTTC	CASSQVAGSYNEQFF